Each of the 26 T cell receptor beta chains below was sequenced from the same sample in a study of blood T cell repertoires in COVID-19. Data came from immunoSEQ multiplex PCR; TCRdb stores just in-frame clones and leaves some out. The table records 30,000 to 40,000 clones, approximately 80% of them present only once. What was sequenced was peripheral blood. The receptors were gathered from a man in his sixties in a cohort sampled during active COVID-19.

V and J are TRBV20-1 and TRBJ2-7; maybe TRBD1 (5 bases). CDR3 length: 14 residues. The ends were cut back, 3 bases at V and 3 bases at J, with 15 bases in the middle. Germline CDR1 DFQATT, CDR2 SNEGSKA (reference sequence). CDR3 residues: CSASRGTPLYEQYF. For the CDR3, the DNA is TGCAGTGCTAGTAGGGGTACGCCTCTCTACGAGCAGTACTTC.

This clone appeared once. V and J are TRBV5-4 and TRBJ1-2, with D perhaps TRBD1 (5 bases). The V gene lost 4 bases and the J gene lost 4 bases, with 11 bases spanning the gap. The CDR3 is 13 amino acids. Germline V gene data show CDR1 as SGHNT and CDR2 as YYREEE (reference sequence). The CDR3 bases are TGTGCCAGCAGCGTCGGGGGGGGCTATGGCTACACCTTC. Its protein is CASSVGGGYGYTF.

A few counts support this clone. The CDR3 loop is CASSQRVSANTGELFF. For the CDR3, the DNA is TGTGCCAGCAGCCAACGCGTGTCGGCGAACACCGGGGAGCTGTTTTTT. J is TRBJ2-2 and V is TRBV11-2, with D unclear. Per the germline V gene, CDR1 is SGHAT and CDR2 is FQNNGV. The germline V and J ends were trimmed by 5 bases and 0 bases, with 13 bases remaining between them. The CDR3 loop spans 16 amino acids.

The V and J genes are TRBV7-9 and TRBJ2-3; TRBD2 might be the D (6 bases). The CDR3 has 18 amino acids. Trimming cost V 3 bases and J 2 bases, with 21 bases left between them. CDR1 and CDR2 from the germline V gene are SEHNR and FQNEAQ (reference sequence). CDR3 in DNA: TGTGCCAGCAGCTTCCCTCGACAGCGGACTACCTACACAGATACGCAGTATTTT. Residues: CASSFPRQRTTYTDTQYF.

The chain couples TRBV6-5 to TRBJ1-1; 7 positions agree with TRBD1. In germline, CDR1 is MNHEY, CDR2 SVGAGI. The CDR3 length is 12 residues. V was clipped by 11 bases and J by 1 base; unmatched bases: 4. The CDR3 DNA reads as TGTGCCGCGGGACAGAGGAACACTGAAGCTTTCTTT. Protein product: CAAGQRNTEAFF.

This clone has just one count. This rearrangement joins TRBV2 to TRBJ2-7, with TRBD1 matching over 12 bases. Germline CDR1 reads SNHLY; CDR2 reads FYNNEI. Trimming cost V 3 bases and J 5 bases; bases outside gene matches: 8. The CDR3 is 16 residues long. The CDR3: CASSEAGQGALNEQYF. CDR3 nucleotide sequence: TGTGCCAGCAGTGAGGCGGGACAGGGGGCTCTCAACGAGCAGTACTTC.

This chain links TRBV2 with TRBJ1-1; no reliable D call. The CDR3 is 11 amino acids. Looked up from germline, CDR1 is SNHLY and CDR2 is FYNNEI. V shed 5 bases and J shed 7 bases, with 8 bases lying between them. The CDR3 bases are TGTGCCAGCAGTCTCGACTATGAAGCTTTCTTT. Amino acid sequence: CASSLDYEAFF.

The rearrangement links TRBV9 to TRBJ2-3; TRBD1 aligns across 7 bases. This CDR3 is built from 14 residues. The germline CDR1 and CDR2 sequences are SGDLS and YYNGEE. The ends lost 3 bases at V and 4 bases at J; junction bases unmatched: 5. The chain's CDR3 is CASSGGQPSDTQYF. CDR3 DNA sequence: TGTGCCAGCAGCGGGGGACAGCCCTCAGATACGCAGTATTTT.

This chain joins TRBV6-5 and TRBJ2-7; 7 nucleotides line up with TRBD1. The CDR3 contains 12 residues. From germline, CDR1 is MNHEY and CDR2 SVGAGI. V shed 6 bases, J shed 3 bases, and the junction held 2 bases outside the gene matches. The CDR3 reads CASRRDSYEQYF. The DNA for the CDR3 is TGTGCCAGCAGACGGGACAGCTACGAGCAGTACTTC.

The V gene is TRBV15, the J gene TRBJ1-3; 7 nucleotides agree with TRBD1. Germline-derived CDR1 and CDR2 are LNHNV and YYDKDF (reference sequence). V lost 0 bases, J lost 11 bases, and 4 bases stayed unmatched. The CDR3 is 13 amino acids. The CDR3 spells CATSRDPQGAIYF. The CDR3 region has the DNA TGTGCCACCAGCAGAGATCCCCAGGGGGCCATATATTTT.

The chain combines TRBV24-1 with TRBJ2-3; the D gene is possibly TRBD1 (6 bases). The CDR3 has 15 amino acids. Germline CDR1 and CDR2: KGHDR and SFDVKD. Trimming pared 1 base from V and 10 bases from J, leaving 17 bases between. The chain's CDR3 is CATSDFQGGAGAQYF. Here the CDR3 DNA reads TGTGCCACCAGTGATTTCCAAGGGGGAGCCGGGGCGCAGTATTTT.

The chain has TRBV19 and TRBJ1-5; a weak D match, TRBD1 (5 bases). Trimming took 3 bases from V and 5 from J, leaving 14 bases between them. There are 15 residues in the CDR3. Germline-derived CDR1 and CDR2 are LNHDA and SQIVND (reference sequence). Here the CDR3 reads CASSIPQGPYQPQHF. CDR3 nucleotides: TGTGCCAGTAGTATCCCCCAGGGCCCCTATCAGCCCCAGCATTTT.

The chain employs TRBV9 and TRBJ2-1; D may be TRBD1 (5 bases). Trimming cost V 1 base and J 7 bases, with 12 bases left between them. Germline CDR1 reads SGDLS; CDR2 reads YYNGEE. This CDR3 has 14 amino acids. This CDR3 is CASSVSRVLNEQFF. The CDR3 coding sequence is TGTGCCAGCAGCGTATCCAGGGTACTGAATGAGCAGTTCTTC.

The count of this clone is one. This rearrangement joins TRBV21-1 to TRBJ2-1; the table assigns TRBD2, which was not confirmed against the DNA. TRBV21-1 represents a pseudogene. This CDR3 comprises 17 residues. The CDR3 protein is CASSKALLRSGVLEQFF. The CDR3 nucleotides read TGTGCCAGCAGCAAAGCGCTTCTCAGGTCGGGGGTCCTGGAGCAGTTCTTC.

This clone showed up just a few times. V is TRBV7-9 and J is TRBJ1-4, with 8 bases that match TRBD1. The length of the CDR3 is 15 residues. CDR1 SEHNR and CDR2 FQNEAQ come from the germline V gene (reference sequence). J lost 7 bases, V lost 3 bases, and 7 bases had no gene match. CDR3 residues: CASSLRRQGAEKLFF. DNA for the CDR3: TGTGCCAGCAGCTTGAGGCGTCAGGGGGCTGAAAAACTGTTTTTT.

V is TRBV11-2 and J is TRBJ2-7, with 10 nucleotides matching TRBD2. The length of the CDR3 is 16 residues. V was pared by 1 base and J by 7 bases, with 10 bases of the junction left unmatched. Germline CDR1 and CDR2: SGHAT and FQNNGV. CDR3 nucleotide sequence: TGTGCCAGCAGCTTAGGTGGGGCTAGCGGGAGTAGTGAGCAGTACTTC. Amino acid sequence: CASSLGGASGSSEQYF. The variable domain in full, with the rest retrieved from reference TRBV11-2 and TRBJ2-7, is EAGVAQSPRYKIIEKRQSVAFWCNPISGHATLYWYQQILGQGPKLLIQFQNNGVVDDSQLPKDRFSAERLKGVDSTLKIQPAKLEDSAVYLCASSLGGASGSSEQYFGPGTRLTVT.

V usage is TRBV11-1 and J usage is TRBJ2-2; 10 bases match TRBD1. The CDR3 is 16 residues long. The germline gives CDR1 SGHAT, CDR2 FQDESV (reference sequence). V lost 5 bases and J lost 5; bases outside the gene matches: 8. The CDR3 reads CASSRGTGAGTGELFF. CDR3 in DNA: TGTGCCAGCAGCCGCGGGACAGGGGCTGGGACCGGGGAGCTGTTTTTT.

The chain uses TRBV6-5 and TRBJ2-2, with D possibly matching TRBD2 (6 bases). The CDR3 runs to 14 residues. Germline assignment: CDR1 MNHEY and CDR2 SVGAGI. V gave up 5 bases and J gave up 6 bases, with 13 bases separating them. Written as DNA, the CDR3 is TGTGCCAGCAGTCAGGGACTCGGGTCCGGGGAGCTGTTTTTT. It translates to CASSQGLGSGELFF.

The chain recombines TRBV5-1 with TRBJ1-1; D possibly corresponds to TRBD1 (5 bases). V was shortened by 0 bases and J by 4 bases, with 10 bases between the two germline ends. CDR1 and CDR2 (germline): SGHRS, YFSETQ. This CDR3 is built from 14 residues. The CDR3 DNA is TGCGCCAGCAGCTTGGGGCAGGGCGCCACTGAAGCTTTCTTT. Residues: CASSLGQGATEAFF.

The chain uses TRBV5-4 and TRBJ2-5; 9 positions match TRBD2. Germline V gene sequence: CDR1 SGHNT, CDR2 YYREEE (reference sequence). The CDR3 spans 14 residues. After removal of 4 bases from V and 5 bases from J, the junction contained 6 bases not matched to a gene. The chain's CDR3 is CASSGGGAYETQYF. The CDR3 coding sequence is TGTGCCAGCAGCGGCGGGGGGGCTTATGAGACCCAGTACTTC.

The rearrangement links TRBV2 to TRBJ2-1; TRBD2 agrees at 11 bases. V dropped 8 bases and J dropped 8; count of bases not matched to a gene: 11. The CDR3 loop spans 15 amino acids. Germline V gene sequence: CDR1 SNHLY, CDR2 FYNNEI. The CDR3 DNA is TGTGCCAGCGGTGGTGAACTAGCGGGAGTGGATGAGCAGTTCTTC. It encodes CASGGELAGVDEQFF.

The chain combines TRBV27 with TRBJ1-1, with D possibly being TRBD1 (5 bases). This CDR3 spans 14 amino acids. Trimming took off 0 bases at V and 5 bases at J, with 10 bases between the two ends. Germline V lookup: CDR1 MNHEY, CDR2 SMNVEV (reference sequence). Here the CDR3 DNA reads TGTGCCAGCAGTTTATCCCAACACAGGACTGAAGCTTTCTTT. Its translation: CASSLSQHRTEAFF.

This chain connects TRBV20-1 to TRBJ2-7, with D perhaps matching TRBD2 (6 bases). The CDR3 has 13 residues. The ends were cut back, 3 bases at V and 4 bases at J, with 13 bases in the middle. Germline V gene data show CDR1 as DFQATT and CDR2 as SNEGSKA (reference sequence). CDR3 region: CSASPAGKYEQYF. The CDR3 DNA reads TGCAGTGCTAGTCCCGCGGGAAAGTACGAGCAGTACTTC.

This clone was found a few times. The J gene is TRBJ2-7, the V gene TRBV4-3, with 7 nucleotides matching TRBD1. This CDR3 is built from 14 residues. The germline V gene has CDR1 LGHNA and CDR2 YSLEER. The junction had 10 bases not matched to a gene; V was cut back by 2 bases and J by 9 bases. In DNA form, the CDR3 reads TGCGCCAGCAGCCAAAACCCCCGGGACAGCGGGCAGTACTTC. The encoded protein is CASSQNPRDSGQYF.

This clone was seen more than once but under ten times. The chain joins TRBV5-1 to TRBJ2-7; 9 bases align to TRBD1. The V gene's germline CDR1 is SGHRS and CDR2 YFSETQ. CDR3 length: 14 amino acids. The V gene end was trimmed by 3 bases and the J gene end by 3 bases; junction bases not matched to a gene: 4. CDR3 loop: CASSSGQGRYEQYF. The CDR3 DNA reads TGCGCCAGCAGCTCGGGACAGGGTCGCTACGAGCAGTACTTC.

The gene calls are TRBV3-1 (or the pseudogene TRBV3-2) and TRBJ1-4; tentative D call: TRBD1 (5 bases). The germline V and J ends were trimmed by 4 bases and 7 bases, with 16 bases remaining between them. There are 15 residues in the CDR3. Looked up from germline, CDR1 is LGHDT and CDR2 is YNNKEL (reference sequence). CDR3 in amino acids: CASSPGGVMGEKLFF. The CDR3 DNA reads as TGTGCCAGCAGCCCCGGGGGGGTAATGGGTGAAAAACTGTTTTTT.